This T cell receptor beta chain was captured by sequencing in a study of cytomegalovirus exposure and HLA in healthy donors (dated by TCRdb to the late 2010s). About the investigation overall: An earlier analysis of some 620 of the donors reported approximately 260 Gb of sequence data and 117 million unique TCR beta sequences obtained from roughly 180 million T cells. An early release covering roughly 640 HLA-typed donors comprised approximately 300 gigabases of sequencing data and approximately 80 million unique TCR sequences. Among the roughly 380 genotyped donors, around 81% belonged to the genetic ancestry cluster associated with self-reported Caucasian donors. The aim of the study was to test whether cataloging public T cell receptors could identify signatures of past pathogen exposure. The study used immunosequencing to profile the T cell repertoires of more than 650 subjects and linked those repertoires to cytomegalovirus serostatus. A separate validation cohort of roughly 130 different subjects was used in addition to the roughly 700-subject first cohort. High-throughput TCR immunosequencing, statistical association of individual TCRs with disease status, and machine learning were combined to predict cytomegalovirus infection status. To study patterns of TCR occurrence, a later analysis re-analyzed previously published TCR beta repertoires from several hundred donors and added high-resolution HLA genotyping. Rather than using new phenotypic data, the later analysis identified candidate immune exposures from TCR beta sequences and from how often those sequences occurred across donors. In an earlier analysis of 587 of the donors, high-throughput TCR beta sequencing was used to judge whether each TCR beta V gene segment behaved as functional or pseudogenic. Alongside the repertoire data, information on donor age, sex, ethnicity and CMV serostatus was compiled. A later genetic analysis used genome-wide SNP genotypes for about 60% of the roughly 670 donors, treating that subset as a discovery cohort. All discovery cohort repertoires had been generated using a single sequencing platform. HLA typing covered class I and class II loci at four-digit resolution. Typing coverage varied by locus: roughly 629-640 donors for A, B, C, DRB1 and DQB1; 522 for DQA1; over 600 for DPA1; about 450 for DPB1. About five DR-DQ haplotypes were handled as single units for association and clustering because linkage in the cohort was strong. Among around 400 genotyped donors of the cohort, an average of approximately 200,000 unique TCR beta nucleotide sequences was sequenced per donor, of which 15% to 20% were non-productive.

Regarding this clone: Its specific antigen is unknown. No base qualities exist here, and no much larger clone lies one base off it.

For CDR1 and CDR2, the germline V gene lists SGHDT and YYEEEE. The CDR3 holds 16 amino acids from the cysteine to the phenylalanine. Solely the CDR3 DNA is kept, with 48 bases framed from the first base. Germline trimming amounts to 0 bases on V and 10 bases on J, with 14 as the count of junction bases outside the gene matches. The cohort was made up of about 670 healthy bone marrow donors. Cohort members were all nominally healthy when sampled, although unrecorded immune exposures were likely present. The donor tested CMV seropositive and was one of the 289 seropositive cohort members. A peripheral blood sample was collected from each donor, and TCR beta sequencing was performed on peripheral blood mononuclear cells. Genomic DNA extraction from the blood cell samples was performed with the Qiagen DNeasy Blood Extraction Kit. The investigation overall reported the following: The sequencing pipeline was judged likely to have produced a cluster of highly shared sequence variants as a technical artifact. A further reported finding was that TCR beta sequences accurately predicted the HLA-A and HLA-B alleles for most subjects in the first cohort. Because the 87-base-pair reads could not distinguish some IMGT-functional V segments, including TRBV6-2 and TRBV6-3, those segments were excluded. The classifier was reported to diagnose cytomegalovirus status with high specificity and sensitivity in both the original and validation cohorts. Several of the top co-occurrence clusters appeared to be linked to parvovirus B19, influenza, CMV and Epstein-Barr virus, according to a later analysis. In a later analysis, the rate of TCR association differed among HLA loci, with DRB1 alleles having the most associated TCRs and HLA-C alleles having the fewest. The authors suggested that the approach could potentially be extended to other disease states and immunological phenotypes. Presence/absence analyses assumed roughly uniform sequencing depth across donors, an assumption that may not hold. At a false discovery rate of 0.05, a later analysis linked about 16,000 TCR beta sequences to specific HLA alleles. In a later analysis, HLA-associated TCR beta chains showed more clonal expansion and lower generation probabilities than non-associated chains that were equally common. In a later analysis, most CMV-associated TCR beta chains were found to appear HLA-restricted, with HLA associations seemingly driven largely by CMV exposure. CMV serostatus was the only immune exposure information available for the cohort. A later genetic analysis reported fewer N-insertions in productive TCRs among donors in an Asian-associated ancestry cluster than the roughly 700-donor mean. A few of the identified cytomegalovirus-associated TCR beta chains were confirmed in vitro to be specific for cytomegalovirus antigens. An association between a missense DCLRE1C variant and V-gene and J-gene trimming of TCR beta chains was found in a later genetic analysis and replicated in an independent cohort. Only TCR beta chains were sequenced in this cohort, and the absence of alpha or paired-chain data limited detectable features. Linkage disequilibrium might explain the correlated functional status among segregating V segments, but an unknown experimental factor could not be ruled out. Strong co-occurrence of HLA alleles, especially DR and DQ, made assigning TCR associations to individual alleles difficult. In an earlier analysis of 500 to 650 of the donors, most TCR beta V segments appeared in productive rearrangements about 90% or about 30% of the time, broadly matching IMGT annotations. Most TCR sequences were seen in very few donors, while some public TCRs were found in many individuals. The study listed 150 to 200 TCR beta chains as associated with cytomegalovirus. The earlier analysis of around 600 of the donors excluded approximately 17 rarely observed V segments, including chromosome 9 orphons, because counts were too low. Because HLA typing was unavailable for some donors at each locus, only the typed subset was used in association tests.

Libraries came from the immunoSEQ multiplex PCR assay. The multiplex PCR relied on a mix of 60 forward primers for TCR Vbeta segments and 13 reverse primers for TCR Jbeta segments. A multiplex PCR assay on genomic DNA amplified the CDR3 region of rearranged TCR beta genes. The Illumina HiSeq System was used to sequence the amplified TCR beta libraries as 87-base-pair reads. The original methods were these. A later analysis tallied 75 million to 95 million unique TCR beta chains across the 640 or so repertoires, and about 12 million of those chains were shared by two or more donors. To remove PCR and sequencing errors, raw reads were error-corrected and collapsed into unique sequences using a nearest-neighbor algorithm that merged closely related sequences. V, D and J gene segments were assigned by aligning CDR3 sequences to IMGT reference sequences. For a sequence to be retained, a match of at least six nucleotides was required to both a V gene segment and a J gene segment. A rearrangement counted as productive if the CDR3 had no stop codons and remained in frame with V and J, and every other rearrangement counted as non-productive. CDR3 was defined by IMGT convention, running from the second conserved V-encoded cysteine to the conserved J-encoded phenylalanine. Sequences without an unambiguous match to a single V gene segment were excluded from the earlier analysis of a few hundred of the donors. In an earlier analysis of some 590 of the donors, a V segment was called functional when productive rearrangements were above 56.7%, and segregating when the standard deviation between donors exceeded 5%. A statistical classification framework was built to diagnose cytomegalovirus status from the catalog of TCR beta chain sequences. In a later analysis, V and J genes were assigned by comparing TCR nucleotide sequences against IMGT/GENE-DB human TR gene sequences. The TCRdist pipeline was used in a later analysis to assign CDR3 sequences and most-parsimonious VDJ recombination scenarios. A later analysis defined each TCR beta chain by its CDR3 amino acid sequence plus V-gene family, and excluded reads lacking a unique V-gene family. To address suspected cross-contamination and a sequencing artifact, a later analysis removed under 600 highly shared, low-generation-probability nucleotide sequences. A later analysis calculated a clonal expansion index for each public chain from normalized within-repertoire ranks of inferred template counts. A later analysis computed generation probabilities with a VDJ recombination model fitted to out-of-frame rearrangements, and checked the results against IGoR. In a later analysis, hypergeometric tests were used to score TCR-TCR, TCR-HLA and TCR-CMV co-occurrence, with a repertoire-size bias correction applied to TCR pairs. In a later analysis, false discovery rates were estimated by permuting HLA or CMV assignments 20 times. In a later analysis, co-occurring TCRs were grouped using DBSCAN, and TCRdist sequence similarity was added for clustering within HLA-allele-positive subsets. Repertoires with fewer than 30,000 or more than 120,000 public chains were left out of co-occurrence clustering, as were a handful of repertoires with anomalous nucleotide sharing. TCRdb holds this immuneACCESS table with in-frame rearrangements only. Some clones are missing; in checked studies, unresolved V genes explain under half, and the rest has no known cause. Clonal size and the V and J genes are those of that table, whereas D and trimming came from the DNA. The sample profile shows some 180,000 clones; 65% to 85% of them were found once. The ten largest clones add up to around 1.4% of the sample.

In this chain, TRBV5-6 is recombined with TRBJ2-3; 7 of the junction bases match TRBD1. This TCR derives from a girl aged 10-17 years in good health and CMV-seropositive. Sequenced: PBMCs. In nucleotide form, the sequence is TGTGCCAGCAGCTTGGCCGACAGGGCGAATTCCCCCTCGCAGTATTTT. The translation is CASSLADRANSPSQYF.